A single sample is the source of the 20 T cell receptor beta chains below, sequenced in a study of CD8+ T cells in alopecia areata. cDNA prepared by RNA extraction and subsequent reverse transcription served as the template for sequencing. Libraries were prepared by immunoSEQ multiplex PCR; TCRdb keeps only in-frame clonotypes and omits some of them. The sample has 140,000 to 150,000 clones; about 60% are singletons. Source: CD4+ T cells sorted from blood, taken at week 0. Source of these receptors: a human donor with alopecia areata.

V is TRBV7-2 and J is TRBJ2-7; no clear D. Germline V lookup: CDR1 SGHTA, CDR2 FQGNSA. The CDR3 totals 14 residues. V dropped 5 bases and J dropped 3 bases, with 14 bases sitting between them. The CDR3 spells CASSLAVALYEQYF. The CDR3 coding sequence is TGTGCCAGCAGCCTGGCAGTGGCGCTCTACGAGCAGTACTTC.

The chain joins TRBV11-2 to TRBJ2-3; 13 nucleotides line up with TRBD2. After removal of 0 bases from V and 5 bases from J, the junction contained 8 bases not matched to a gene. The germline V gene has CDR1 SGHAT and CDR2 FQNNGV. The CDR3 loop spans 18 amino acids. The CDR3 coding sequence is TGTGCCAGCAGCTTAGACATACTAGCGGGGGGGACCAGAGATACGCAGTATTTT. Its translation is CASSLDILAGGTRDTQYF.

This clone was seen a few times. The V call is TRBV29-1, the J call TRBJ1-2; D perhaps matches TRBD1 (5 bases). The CDR3 consists of 12 residues. Trimming left V 4 bases short and J 0 bases short, with 6 bases between. Germline CDR1 reads SQVTM; CDR2 reads ANQGSEA. CDR3 sequence (DNA): TGCAGCGTTGGGACAACTAACTATGGCTACACCTTC. Protein: CSVGTTNYGYTF. Together with reference TRBV29-1 and TRBJ1-2, the CDR3 gives the full variable domain: SAVISQKPSRDICQRGTSLTIQCQVDSQVTMMFWYRQQPGQSLTLIATANQGSEATYESGFVIDKFPISRPNLTFSTLTVSNMSPEDSSIYLCSVGTTNYGYTFGSGTRLTVV.

This sequence joins TRBV27 and TRBJ1-2, with D tentatively TRBD1 (6 bases). Trimming shortened V by 7 bases and J by 5 bases, and 17 bases separated the two germline ends. Germline CDR1 MNHEY, CDR2 SMNVEV (reference sequence). The CDR3 covers 14 residues. CDR3 in DNA: TGTGCCAGCACTGGTTTACAGGGCAGTTATGGCTACACCTTC. Translating gives CASTGLQGSYGYTF.

This chain connects TRBV29-1 to TRBJ1-2; tentatively, D is TRBD1 (5 bases). Germline values: CDR1 SQVTM, CDR2 ANQGSEA. There are 14 residues in the CDR3. With 5 bases removed from V and 0 bases from J, the gap between germline ends came to 13 bases. CDR3 DNA sequence: TGCAGCGTTACGACAGATACCTCTAACTATGGCTACACCTTC. It translates to CSVTTDTSNYGYTF. Filled out from reference TRBV29-1 and TRBJ1-2, the complete variable domain reads SAVISQKPSRDICQRGTSLTIQCQVDSQVTMMFWYRQQPGQSLTLIATANQGSEATYESGFVIDKFPISRPNLTFSTLTVSNMSPEDSSIYLCSVTTDTSNYGYTFGSGTRLTVV.

The CDR3 loop reads CASSEQGSQETQYF. The CDR3 DNA reads TGTGCCAGCAGTGAGCAGGGGTCTCAGGAGACCCAGTACTTC. The chain carries TRBV2 and TRBJ2-5, with D possibly matching TRBD1 (6 bases). In germline, CDR1 is SNHLY, CDR2 FYNNEI. This CDR3 is 14 amino acids long. Between the trimmed V and J ends, which lost 3 bases and 5 bases, there was a span of 13 bases.

The chain has TRBV30 and TRBJ2-4; D tentatively reads TRBD1 or TRBD2 (6 bases each). V was trimmed by 0 bases and J by 7 bases, leaving 13 bases between them. Germline V gene lookup returns CDR1 GTSNPN and CDR2 SVGIG (reference sequence). The length of the CDR3 is 14 residues. The CDR3 region is CAWSVHGGGNIQYF. Written as DNA, the CDR3 is TGTGCCTGGAGTGTACACGGGGGCGGGAACATTCAGTACTTC.

This clone came up a few times. The chain uses TRBV4-2 and TRBJ2-3; 7 bases are a match to TRBD2. This CDR3 is 12 amino acids long. Germline V CDR1 and CDR2: LGHNA, YNFKEQ. With V trimmed by 6 bases and J by 5 bases, 2 bases remained unmatched. The CDR3 region has the DNA TGTGCCAGCAGTCCGGGGGGAGATACGCAGTATTTT. Amino acid sequence: CASSPGGDTQYF.

J is TRBJ2-2 and V is TRBV30, with 10 bases aligning to TRBD2. The CDR3 sequence is 18 residues long. The germline gives CDR1 GTSNPN, CDR2 SVGIG (reference sequence). V lost 0 bases, J lost 6 bases, and 13 bases stayed unmatched. This CDR3 reads CAWSVRRTSGPPAGELFF. CDR3 nucleotides: TGTGCCTGGAGTGTACGGAGGACTAGCGGCCCCCCGGCCGGGGAGCTGTTTTTT. The full variable domain, in which reference TRBV30 and TRBJ2-2 provide the parts outside the CDR3, is SQTIHQWPATLVQPVGSPLSLECTVEGTSNPNLYWYRQAAGRGLQLLFYSVGIGQISSEVPQNLSASRPQDRQFILSSKKLLLSDSGFYLCAWSVRRTSGPPAGELFFGEGSRLTVL.

This clone occurred a few times. The chain couples TRBV2 to TRBJ2-1, with 8 bases identical to TRBD2. The CDR3 has 18 residues. Looked up from germline, CDR1 is SNHLY and CDR2 is FYNNEI. Unmatched junction bases numbered 9, after V lost 1 base and J lost 1 base. The chain's CDR3 is CASSEDPWASGSYNEQFF. For the CDR3, the DNA is TGTGCCAGCAGTGAAGACCCATGGGCTAGCGGGTCCTACAATGAGCAGTTCTTC.

This clone was observed a few times. The rearrangement uses TRBV5-1 and TRBJ2-7, with TRBD1 matching over 9 bases. V lost 4 bases and J lost 3; bases outside the gene matches: 8. In germline, CDR1 is SGHRS, CDR2 YFSETQ. The CDR3 is made up of 15 amino acids. The CDR3 region is CASSPGTGSIYEQYF. The CDR3 nucleotides read TGCGCCAGCAGCCCCGGGACAGGGAGTATCTACGAGCAGTACTTC.

The chain combines TRBV30 with TRBJ1-1; no clear D. Germline V CDR1 and CDR2: GTSNPN, SVGIG (reference sequence). This CDR3 has 16 amino acids. V lost 0 bases and J 4 bases, leaving 18 bases between the germline ends. CDR3 coding DNA: TGTGCCTGGAGTGTACACCATCAGATGCAGAGCACTGAAGCTTTCTTT. Its translation is CAWSVHHQMQSTEAFF.

The V gene is TRBV9, the J gene TRBJ2-1, with TRBD1 matching over 7 bases. V shed 0 bases, J shed 5 bases, and the junction held 5 bases outside the gene matches. This CDR3 comprises 15 residues. Per the germline V gene, CDR1 is SGDLS and CDR2 is YYNGEE. DNA of the CDR3: TGTGCCAGCAGCGTAGCTACCGGGACAGACAATGAGCAGTTCTTC. Amino acids: CASSVATGTDNEQFF.

The CDR3 spells CASSEPGNEKLFF. CDR3 sequence (DNA): TGCGCCAGCAGCGAACCGGGGAATGAAAAACTGTTTTTT. This chain links TRBV5-1 with TRBJ1-4; D unresolved. The V gene lost 4 bases and the J gene lost 5 bases, with 9 bases spanning the gap. Germline loops: CDR1 SGHRS, CDR2 YFSETQ. The CDR3 has 13 residues.

The chain joins TRBV19 to TRBJ1-2; tentative D call: TRBD1 (6 bases). The CDR3 covers 15 residues. V lost 5 bases to trimming and J lost 3 bases, with 16 bases between them. CDR1 and CDR2 (germline): LNHDA, SQIVND (reference sequence). CDR3 DNA sequence: TGTGCCAGTAGTCTTCGCGACAGGCCGTACTATGGCTACACCTTC. Translating gives CASSLRDRPYYGYTF.

The chain carries TRBV5-1 and TRBJ2-7, with 8 bases aligning to TRBD2. Germline V gene data show CDR1 as SGHRS and CDR2 as YFSETQ. Trimming cost V 4 bases and J 4 bases; bases outside gene matches: 10. CDR3 length equals 15 residues. In DNA, the CDR3 is TGCGCCAGCAGCCTTGAGGCTAGCGGGCCTTACGAGCAGTACTTC. This translates into CASSLEASGPYEQYF.

This rearrangement joins TRBV5-1 to TRBJ2-5; 8 positions agree with TRBD2. The CDR3 covers 16 residues. Looked up from germline, CDR1 is SGHRS and CDR2 is YFSETQ. V lost 2 bases, J lost 4 bases, and 10 bases stayed unmatched. CDR3 amino acids: CASSLMAGGLGETQYF. The CDR3 coding sequence is TGCGCCAGCAGCTTAATGGCGGGGGGCCTCGGAGAGACCCAGTACTTC.

J is TRBJ1-5 and V is TRBV30; the D is unclear. Trimming removed 1 base from V and 5 bases from J, with 6 bases in between. This CDR3 has 12 amino acids. Looked up from germline, CDR1 is GTSNPN and CDR2 is SVGIG (reference sequence). CDR3 bases: TGTGCCTGGAGTGGGCAGGATCAGCCCCAGCATTTT. Translation: CAWSGQDQPQHF.

The chain employs TRBV7-9 and TRBJ1-2; D is unclear. This CDR3 has 13 amino acids. CDR1 and CDR2 from the germline V gene are SEHNR and FQNEAQ (reference sequence). The ends were cut back, 5 bases at V and 8 bases at J, with 15 bases in the middle. DNA for the CDR3: TGTGCCAGCAGCCACCCGCCCAGTATGGGCTACACCTTC. It yields the protein CASSHPPSMGYTF.

A note on this clone: Distinct nucleotide sequences in the sample also encode this CDR3. The chain carries TRBV4-3 and TRBJ1-5; D gene ambiguous. The CDR3 has 13 amino acids. Deletions cut 0 bases from V and 6 bases from J, with 6 bases between. The germline CDR1 and CDR2 sequences are LGHNA and YSLEER. The CDR3 DNA reads as TGCGCCAGCAGCCAAGATCGCGGTCAGCCCCAGCATTTT. Protein product: CASSQDRGQPQHF.